One sample yielded the 26 T cell receptor beta chains listed below, sequenced in a study of T cell clonality in common variable immunodeficiency. Assay used: immunoSEQ multiplex PCR; TCRdb lists only in-frame clones, some missing. Singletons are absent from the sample, which has about 35,000 clones. Material for sequencing was peripheral blood mononuclear cells. These TCRs come from a person aged 18-70 years in good health.

This clone was counted only a few times. The read comes to an end 3 residues before the CDR3 does, leaving the germline J gene to fill in the end. The genes are TRBV7-9 and TRBJ2-7; no firm D call. Trimming removed 5 bases from V and 6 bases from J, with 11 bases in between. This CDR3 contains 12 residues. Germline V gives CDR1 SEHNR, CDR2 FQNEAQ (reference sequence). This CDR3 reads CASSDNGREQYF. The CDR3 DNA, read in part, is TGTGCCAGCAGCGATAATGGGCGCGAG.

In this sample, this clone turned up many times. The read is 3 residues too short to cover the CDR3 end, so that end is filled in from the germline J gene. The gene calls are TRBV6-1 and TRBJ1-1, with TRBD1 matching over 7 bases. Germline CDR1 is MNHNS and CDR2 is SASEGT. V lost 2 bases and J lost 1; bases outside the gene matches: 1. The CDR3 contains 14 residues. This CDR3 reads CASSEKGANTEAFF. The part of the CDR3 DNA that was read is TGTGCCAGCAGTGAAAAGGGGGCGAACACTGAA.

Ten or more counts support this clone. Coverage ceases 3 residues before the CDR3 finishes, and the germline J gene fills in the end. The chain joins TRBV7-9 to TRBJ2-7; D possibly corresponds to TRBD1 (5 bases). Germline V gene data show CDR1 as SEHNR and CDR2 as FQNEAQ (reference sequence). CDR3 length equals 14 residues. V was clipped by 6 bases and J by 0 bases, with 12 bases between them. CDR3: CASSMTEPSYEQYF. The CDR3 bases that were read are TGTGCCAGCAGTATGACAGAGCCCTCCTACGAG.

This clone was found many times. The read ends 3 residues early relative to the CDR3; the germline J gene fills the gap. This sequence joins TRBV7-2 and TRBJ2-5; D may be TRBD2 (6 bases). The CDR3 is 15 amino acids. The ends were cut back, 5 bases at V and 2 bases at J, with 15 bases in the middle. Germline V gives CDR1 SGHTA, CDR2 FQGNSA. CDR3 amino acids: CASSPGGLAQETQYF. CDR3 bases read: TGTGCCAGCAGCCCTGGGGGACTTGCGCAAGAGACC.

This clone was recorded many times. The DNA ends 3 residues before the CDR3 does, and the rest of the CDR3 is filled in from the germline J gene. The rearrangement joins TRBV5-1 to TRBJ1-4; 7 bases map to TRBD1. Germline lookup yields CDR1 SGHRS and CDR2 YFSETQ. The CDR3 totals 17 residues. The V segment lost 3 bases and the J segment 2 bases; nucleotides outside the gene matches: 10. The CDR3: CASSWGLYRGTNEKLFF. The CDR3 bases that were read are TGCGCCAGCAGCTGGGGGCTCTACAGGGGCACTAATGAAAAA.

This clone has a count of ten or more. Read data end 3 residues before the CDR3 end; the end is taken from the germline J gene. The chain is built from TRBV20-1 and TRBJ2-2; the match to TRBD1 covers 7 bases. CDR1 is DFQATT and CDR2 is SNEGSKA in the germline V gene (reference sequence). The CDR3 runs to 15 residues. Trimming took 6 bases from V and 2 from J; bases not matched to a gene: 9. The CDR3 is CSAVRDRPNTGELFF. Incomplete CDR3 DNA: TGCAGTGCGGTCCGGGACAGACCAAACACCGGGGAG.

There are many counts of this clone. CDR3 DNA, as far as it was read: TGCGCCAGCAGTCAATTGGGTAGCGCGGGAGAATTTTTTAGTTCCTACAATGAG. Encoded protein: CASSQLGSAGEFFSSYNE. The whole CDR3 region reads CASSQLGSAGEFFSSYNEQFF. This chain joins TRBV23-1 and TRBJ2-1; 7 positions agree with TRBD2. The CDR3 end falls 3 residues outside the read, so it is completed with the germline J gene. TRBV23-1 is treated as an ORF (open reading frame) with a function not yet certain. With V trimmed by 1 base and J by 1 base, 19 bases remained unmatched. The CDR3 contains 21 residues.

This clone was observed at least ten times. Read sequence stops 3 residues before the CDR3 end, and the germline J gene provides the missing end. The rearrangement uses TRBV7-3 and TRBJ2-7, with 11 bases matching TRBD2. Germline trimming cut 8 bases from V and 3 bases from J; bases unmatched to any gene: 15. Germline V gene data show CDR1 as SGHTA and CDR2 as FQGTGA. The CDR3 sequence is 17 residues long. The CDR3 sequence is CASAKRGGTSGNYEQYF. CDR3 DNA (partial): TGTGCCAGCGCAAAGAGAGGGGGGACTAGCGGTAACTACGAG. The whole variable domain, remainder taken from reference TRBV7-3 and TRBJ2-7, is GAGVSQTPSNKVTEKGKYVELRCDPISGHTALYWYRQSLGQGPEFLIYFQGTGAADDSGLPNDRFFAVRPEGSVSTLKIQRTERGDSAVYLCASAKRGGTSGNYEQYFGPGTRLTVT.

This clone came up many times. The DNA read from the CDR3 is TGTGCCAGTAGTATATCCTGGGGGACAGGGACCTACAATGAG. Its translation is CASSISWGTGTYNE. The full CDR3 protein is CASSISWGTGTYNEQFF. This rearrangement joins TRBV19 to TRBJ2-1, with TRBD1 identical over 9 bases. The read terminates 3 residues before the CDR3 end, so the remaining end is supplied by the germline J gene. Germline-derived CDR1 and CDR2 are LNHDA and SQIVND (reference sequence). The CDR3 consists of 17 residues. The trim removed 2 bases at V and 2 bases at J, leaving 7 bases unmatched.

This clone was seen many times. Sequencing ends 3 residues short of the CDR3 end; the germline J gene provides the rest. The chain recombines TRBV7-2 with TRBJ1-1, with D tentatively TRBD1 (6 bases). V lost 5 bases to trimming and J lost 1 base, with 11 bases between them. The CDR3 covers 14 residues. Germline V lookup: CDR1 SGHTA, CDR2 FQGNSA. CDR3 protein: CASSVLQGNTEAFF. The part of the CDR3 DNA that was read is TGTGCCAGCAGCGTTTTACAGGGGAACACTGAA.

This clone was seen many times. The read gets to within 3 residues of the CDR3 end, and the germline J gene fills in the rest. V is TRBV2 and J is TRBJ1-5; D gene uncertain. This CDR3 has 12 amino acids. From germline, CDR1 is SNHLY and CDR2 FYNNEI. Deletions cut 7 bases from V and 4 bases from J, with 8 bases between. The sequenced CDR3 bases are TGTGCCAGCATGGGCCCTAATCAGCCC. It is translated as CASMGPNQP. In full, the CDR3 is CASMGPNQPQHF.

Many counts were recorded for this clone. The observed sequence ends 3 residues before the CDR3 terminus, with the missing tail filled in from the germline J gene. The chain recombines TRBV6-1 with TRBJ2-2; no clear D gene. The CDR3 spans 15 residues. CDR1 is MNHNS and CDR2 is SASEGT in the germline V gene. V shed 4 bases and J shed 3 bases, with 12 bases lying between them. CDR3 DNA, as far as it was read: TGTGCCAGCAGTGCCCCCGGGTCCTACACCGGGGAG. Amino acid sequence: CASSAPGSYTGE. The full CDR3 sequence reads CASSAPGSYTGELFF.

This clone has a count of ten or more. The DNA ends 3 residues before the CDR3 does, and the rest of the CDR3 is filled in from the germline J gene. This chain joins TRBV5-1 and TRBJ2-3; possibly TRBD1 for D (6 bases). The CDR3 runs to 12 residues. Germline CDR1 is SGHRS and CDR2 is YFSETQ. V gave up 7 bases and J gave up 5 bases, with 11 bases separating them. The CDR3 reads CASGAQGDTQYF. The CDR3 DNA, read in part, is TGCGCCAGCGGGGCACAGGGAGATACG.

This clone was seen ten or more times. The read ends 3 residues before the CDR3 terminus; that terminus is restored from the germline J gene. This sequence joins TRBV20-1 and TRBJ2-3; no firm D call. Trimming took off 4 bases at V and 3 bases at J, with 14 bases between the two ends. The CDR3 is 14 amino acids. The germline gives CDR1 DFQATT, CDR2 SNEGSKA (reference sequence). The covered CDR3 bases are TGCAGTGCTATTAACCTCCACAAGACAGATACG. It yields the protein CSAINLHKTDT. The whole CDR3 protein is CSAINLHKTDTQYF.

On this clone itself: The CDR3 extends 3 residues past the end of the read, so its final part is completed from the germline J gene. The J gene is TRBJ2-5, the V gene TRBV30; no firm D call. CDR1 is GTSNPN and CDR2 is SVGIG in the germline V gene (reference sequence). This CDR3 has 11 amino acids. The DNA read from the CDR3 is TGTGCCTGGAGTGGCCAGACTACC. This translates into CAWSGQTT. The whole CDR3 is CAWSGQTTQYF.

There are many counts of this clone. The CDR3 is cut off 3 residues early in the read; its end comes from the germline J gene. The genes are TRBV3-1 (or the pseudogene TRBV3-2) and TRBJ1-6; the D gene is possibly TRBD1 (5 bases). V was pared by 1 base and J by 9 bases, with 13 bases between. The CDR3 runs 15 residues. From germline, CDR1 is LGHDT and CDR2 YNNKEL (reference sequence). CDR3 DNA (partial): TGTGCCAGCAGCCAAGGGGGGGGTACAGGTTCACCC. Its translation is CASSQGGGTGSP. The whole CDR3 protein reads CASSQGGGTGSPLHF.

In this sample, this clone turned up many times. The chain's CDR3 is CASSLAAAGGSYEQYF. CDR3 bases read: TGTGCCAGCAGCTTAGCAGCGGCGGGAGGCTCCTACGAG. The chain is built from TRBV7-8 and TRBJ2-7; the match to TRBD2 covers 8 bases. The read halts 3 residues ahead of the CDR3 end, with the missing end drawn from the germline J gene. J gave up 0 bases and V 0 bases, and 4 bases lay outside the gene matches. The CDR3 loop spans 16 amino acids. Germline-derived CDR1 and CDR2 are SGHVS and FQNEAQ. Complete variable domain (other parts from reference TRBV7-8 and TRBJ2-7): GAGVSQSPRYKVAKRGQDVALRCDPISGHVSLFWYQQALGQGPEFLTYFQNEAQLDKSGLPSDRFFAERPEGSVSTLKIQRTQQEDSAVYLCASSLAAAGGSYEQYFGPGTRLTVT.

This clone was observed a handful of times. The read stops 3 residues short of the end of the CDR3; the missing end is completed from the germline J gene. The rearrangement links TRBV11-3 to TRBJ1-1, with D unclear. The CDR3 is 11 amino acids. Germline loops: CDR1 SGHNT, CDR2 YENEEA. Partial CDR3 DNA: TGTGCCAGCACCGGCGGCGGAGGA. Translated: CASTGGGG. The whole CDR3 protein reads CASTGGGGAFF.

The sample holds many counts of this clone. The CDR3 end is not reached by the read, which stops 3 residues before it; the germline J gene fills it in. The genes are TRBV29-1 and TRBJ2-7; perhaps TRBD1 as D (5 bases). Germline CDR1 reads SQVTM; CDR2 reads ANQGSEA. The CDR3 consists of 12 residues. Between the trimmed V and J ends, which lost 6 bases and 0 bases, there was a span of 9 bases. This CDR3 is CSVWGSSYEQYF. Partial CDR3 DNA: TGCAGCGTGTGGGGCAGCTCCTACGAG.

This clone was seen at least ten times. Read coverage stops 3 residues before the CDR3 terminus; the germline J gene supplies the remainder. The V and J genes are TRBV20-1 and TRBJ2-3; tentative D call: TRBD1 (5 bases). CDR3 length equals 12 residues. V lost 6 bases to trimming and J lost 6 bases, with 13 bases between them. Germline CDR1 and CDR2: DFQATT and SNEGSKA (reference sequence). This CDR3 reads CSALRAVDTQYF. CDR3 DNA (partial): TGCAGTGCCCTCAGGGCGGTGGATACG.

This clone was counted at least ten times. Coverage ceases 3 residues before the CDR3 finishes, and the germline J gene fills in the end. This chain uses TRBV7-9 with TRBJ1-1; D might be TRBD1 (6 bases). The germline gives CDR1 SEHNR, CDR2 FQNEAQ (reference sequence). Trimming shortened V by 7 bases and J by 4 bases, and 16 bases separated the two germline ends. The CDR3 sequence is 14 residues long. CDR3 bases read: TGTGCCAGCACAGGGGCCTCAAGGGGCACTGAA. Its protein product is CASTGASRGTE. In full, the CDR3 reads CASTGASRGTEAFF.

With regard to this clone: The read ends 3 residues shy of where the CDR3 ends; the end is completed using the germline J gene. The chain recombines TRBV7-9 with TRBJ2-4; D is possibly TRBD2 (7 bases). The CDR3 is 14 residues long. Germline CDR1 reads SEHNR; CDR2 reads FQNEAQ (reference sequence). The part of the CDR3 DNA that was read is TGTGCCAGCAGCTCCTCGGCAGGGGAGGGTGGT. As protein: CASSSSAGEGG. The whole CDR3 protein reads CASSSSAGEGGQYF.

The sample holds many counts of this clone. The read stops 3 residues short of the end of the CDR3; the missing end is completed from the germline J gene. The genes are TRBV20-1 and TRBJ2-7; weak D call: TRBD1 (5 bases). CDR1 is DFQATT, CDR2 SNEGSKA, per germline (reference sequence). V was pared by 5 bases and J by 3 bases, with 14 bases between. CDR3 length: 13 amino acids. The covered CDR3 bases are TGCAGTGCTGAGGACATCCAATACTACGAG. Amino acids: CSAEDIQYYE. In full, the CDR3 is CSAEDIQYYEQYF.

This clone came up many times. The read ends 3 residues before the CDR3 terminus; that terminus is restored from the germline J gene. J is TRBJ2-7 and V is TRBV20-1; D tentatively reads TRBD1 or TRBD2 (5 bases each). V was pared by 0 bases and J by 1 base, with 10 bases between. Germline CDR1 reads DFQATT; CDR2 reads SNEGSKA (reference sequence). This CDR3 comprises 14 residues. The DNA read from the CDR3 is TGCAGTGCTAGAGACAGGGAGAAGTCCTACGAG. Translated: CSARDREKSYE. From start to end, the CDR3 is CSARDREKSYEQYF.

This clone has ten or more counts. The CDR3 end falls 3 residues outside the read, so it is completed with the germline J gene. The chain employs TRBV7-6 and TRBJ1-5, with D possibly TRBD1 on 6 matching bases. This CDR3 is 15 amino acids long. Germline V gene lookup returns CDR1 SGHVS and CDR2 FNYEAQ. V was pared by 1 base and J by 3 bases, with 10 bases between. CDR3 bases read: TGTGCCAGCAGCTTAGGGGGGCCGCACAATCAGCCC. It codes for CASSLGGPHNQP. The complete CDR3 reads CASSLGGPHNQPQHF.

This clone was picked up many times. The sequence runs out 3 residues before the end of the CDR3; the remainder is reconstructed from the germline J gene. The chain has TRBV4-2 and TRBJ2-1; 14 nucleotides line up with TRBD2. The germline gives CDR1 LGHNA, CDR2 YNFKEQ. J was trimmed by 7 bases and V by 4 bases; bases with no gene match: 3. The length of the CDR3 is 15 residues. CDR3 residues: CASSPTSGRVNEQFF. CDR3 bases read: TGTGCCAGCAGCCCGACTAGCGGGAGGGTTAATGAG.